Detailed here is one T cell receptor (beta chain). Its antigen remains unknown. Random hexamers primed reverse transcription of roughly 0.5 to 1 ug RNA. Amplification of TCR beta CDR3 spanned 54 Vbeta and 13 Jbeta via immunoSEQ multiplex PCR. Each CDR3 protein is one row after TCRdb ran MiXCR on the immunoSEQ multiplex PCR reads. The sample comprises 150,000 to 200,000 distinct CDR3 sequences, roughly 95% of which are singletons, and 0.15% to 0.2% rests with the top ten. This record belongs to a study of CD8 T cells in Susac syndrome. From germline, CDR1 is SNHLY and CDR2 FYNNEI. Trimming stripped 6 bases from V and 0 bases from J, with 10 bases between. This CDR3 has 14 residues. Study conclusions and caveats: The study's TCR sequencing and HLA analysis covered a relatively small number of individuals, and the study acknowledged this.

Sequencing of TCR beta was performed on blood CD8+ T cells and on blood CD4+ T cells. Control patients had untreated stable or active relapsing-remitting multiple sclerosis by revised McDonald criteria. The origin of this receptor is a human donor with multiple sclerosis. The genes are TRBV2 and TRBJ2-3; unclear D gene. The sequenced material came from CD8+ T cells from PBMCs. CDR3 in DNA: TGTGCCAGCAGAAGCGAGACTAGCACAGATACGCAGTATTTT. It yields the protein CASRSETSTDTQYF.